This T cell receptor (beta chain) was sequenced in a study of T-cell memory formation after mild COVID-19. Overall study context: Across donors, TCR clusters were largely donor specific.

TCRdb reprocessed the 5' RACE reads with MiXCR, giving one entry per CDR3 protein. The sample shows under 250,000 distinct CDR3 sequences, 8.5% to 9.5% of them seen only once. This CDR3 is built from 15 residues. Germline-derived CDR1 and CDR2 are SGHRS and YFSETQ. Trimming shortened V by 4 bases and J by 5 bases, and 18 bases separated the two germline ends. The sample taken for sequencing was PBMCs or a T cell subset sorted from them (not recorded which). The rearrangement links TRBV5-1 to TRBJ1-2; D is ambiguous. The TCR was taken from a young man who had mild COVID-19 (a few samples of this study predate the infection). Cell type and time point are not known. The CDR3 is CASSDRASGEYGYTF. CDR3 DNA sequence: TGCGCCAGCAGCGATAGGGCCTCGGGAGAGTATGGCTACACCTTC.